This T cell receptor beta chain was identified in a study of blood T cells in healthy people across ages. This clonotype came up a few times. This CDR3 is 14 amino acids long. The V end lost 7 bases, the J end lost 1 base, and 17 bases lay between the germline ends. The germline gives CDR1 SQVTM, CDR2 ANQGSEA. A J-beta primer mix and a sample-barcoded 5' primer were used in a second PCR of about 7 to 12 cycles. TCRdb called the 5' RACE reads again in MiXCR, with one record for every CDR3 protein. This sample yields 1.5 million to 2 million distinct CDR3 sequences, of which roughly two fifths are seen a single time; under 30% belongs to the top ten.

The origin of this receptor is a human donor in good health. The sequenced material came from blood. This chain links TRBV29-1 with TRBJ2-7, with D possibly being TRBD1 (5 bases). The CDR3 region is CSAGTQGSSYEQYF. CDR3 bases: TGCAGCGCCGGAACCCAGGGATCATCCTACGAGCAGTACTTC.